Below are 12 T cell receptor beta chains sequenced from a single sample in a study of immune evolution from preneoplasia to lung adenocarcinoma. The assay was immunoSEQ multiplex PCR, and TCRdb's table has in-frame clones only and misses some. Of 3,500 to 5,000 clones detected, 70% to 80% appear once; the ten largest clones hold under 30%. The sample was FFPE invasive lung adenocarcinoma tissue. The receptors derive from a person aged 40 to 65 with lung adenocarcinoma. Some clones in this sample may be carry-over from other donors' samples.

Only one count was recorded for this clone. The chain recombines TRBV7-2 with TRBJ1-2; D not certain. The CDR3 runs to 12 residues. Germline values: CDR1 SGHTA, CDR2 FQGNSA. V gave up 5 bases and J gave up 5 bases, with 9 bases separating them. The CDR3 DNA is TGTGCCAGCAGCCCCGGCGGATATGGCTACACCTTC. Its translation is CASSPGGYGYTF.

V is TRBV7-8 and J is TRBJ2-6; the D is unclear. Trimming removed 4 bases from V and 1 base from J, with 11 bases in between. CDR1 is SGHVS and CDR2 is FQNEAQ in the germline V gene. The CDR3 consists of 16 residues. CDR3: CASSSHGKSGANVLTF. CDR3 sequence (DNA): TGTGCCAGCAGCTCCCACGGCAAATCTGGGGCCAACGTCCTGACTTTC. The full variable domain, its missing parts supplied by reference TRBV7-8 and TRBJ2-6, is GAGVSQSPRYKVAKRGQDVALRCDPISGHVSLFWYQQALGQGPEFLTYFQNEAQLDKSGLPSDRFFAERPEGSVSTLKIQRTQQEDSAVYLCASSSHGKSGANVLTFGAGSRLTVL.

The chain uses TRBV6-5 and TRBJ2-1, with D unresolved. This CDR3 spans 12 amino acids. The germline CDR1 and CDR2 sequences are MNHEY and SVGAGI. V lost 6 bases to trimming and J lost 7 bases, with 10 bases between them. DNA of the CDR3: TGTGCCAGCAGCTCAGTGGGGAATGAGCAGTTCTTC. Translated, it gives CASSSVGNEQFF.

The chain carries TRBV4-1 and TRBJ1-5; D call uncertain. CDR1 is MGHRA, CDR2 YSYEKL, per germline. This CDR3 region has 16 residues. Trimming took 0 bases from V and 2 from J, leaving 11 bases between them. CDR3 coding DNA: TGCGCCAGCAGCCAAGATTATTTGAGCGGCAATCAGCCCCAGCATTTT. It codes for CASSQDYLSGNQPQHF.

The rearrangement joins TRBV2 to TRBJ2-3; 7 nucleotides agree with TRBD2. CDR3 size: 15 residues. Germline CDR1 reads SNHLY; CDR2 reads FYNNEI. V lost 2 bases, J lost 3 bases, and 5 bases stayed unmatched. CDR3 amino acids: CASSELTSSTDTQYF. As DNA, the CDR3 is TGTGCCAGCAGTGAACTGACTAGCTCGACAGATACGCAGTATTTT.

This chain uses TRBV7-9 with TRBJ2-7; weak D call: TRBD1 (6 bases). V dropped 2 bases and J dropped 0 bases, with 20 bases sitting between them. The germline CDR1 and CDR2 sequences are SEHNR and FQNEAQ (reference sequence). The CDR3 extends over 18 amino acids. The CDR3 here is CASSLNRTAGPSSYEQYF. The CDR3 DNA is TGTGCCAGCAGCTTAAACCGGACAGCCGGACCGAGCTCCTACGAGCAGTACTTC.

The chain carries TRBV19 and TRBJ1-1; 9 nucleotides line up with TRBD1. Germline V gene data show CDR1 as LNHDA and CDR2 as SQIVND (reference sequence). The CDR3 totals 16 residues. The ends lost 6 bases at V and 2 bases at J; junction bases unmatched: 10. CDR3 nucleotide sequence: TGTGCCAGTAGCTTACTACAGGGGGCCCAAAACACTGAAGCTTTCTTT. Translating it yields CASSLLQGAQNTEAFF.

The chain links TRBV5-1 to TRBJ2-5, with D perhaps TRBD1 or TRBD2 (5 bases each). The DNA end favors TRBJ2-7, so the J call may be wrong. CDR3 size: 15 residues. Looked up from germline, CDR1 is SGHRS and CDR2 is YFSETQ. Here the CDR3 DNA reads TGCGCCAGCAGCTTGTCTGACGGGGCTGCCTACGAGCAGTACTTC. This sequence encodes CASSLSDGAAYEQYF.

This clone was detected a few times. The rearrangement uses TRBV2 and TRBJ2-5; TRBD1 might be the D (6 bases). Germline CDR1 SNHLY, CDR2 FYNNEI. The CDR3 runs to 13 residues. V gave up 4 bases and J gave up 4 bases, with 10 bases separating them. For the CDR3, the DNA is TGTGCCAGCAGTGTGGCCAGGGGAGAGACCCAGTACTTC. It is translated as CASSVARGETQYF.

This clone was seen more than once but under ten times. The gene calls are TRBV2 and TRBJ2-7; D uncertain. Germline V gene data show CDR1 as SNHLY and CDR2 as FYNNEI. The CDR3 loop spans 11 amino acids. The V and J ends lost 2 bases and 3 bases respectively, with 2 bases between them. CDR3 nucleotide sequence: TGTGCCAGCAGTGAAATCTACGAGCAGTACTTC. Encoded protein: CASSEIYEQYF.

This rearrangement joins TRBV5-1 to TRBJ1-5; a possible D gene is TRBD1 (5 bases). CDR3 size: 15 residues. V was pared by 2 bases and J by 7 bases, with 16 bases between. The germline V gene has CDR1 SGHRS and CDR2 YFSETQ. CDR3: CASSLSVGGEQPQHF. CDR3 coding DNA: TGCGCCAGCAGCTTAAGTGTCGGAGGGGAACAGCCCCAGCATTTT. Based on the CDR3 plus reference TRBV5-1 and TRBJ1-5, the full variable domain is KAGVTQTPRYLIKTRGQQVTLSCSPISGHRSVSWYQQTPGQGLQFLFEYFSETQRNKGNFPGRFSGRQFSNSRSEMNVSTLELGDSALYLCASSLSVGGEQPQHFGDGTRLSIL.

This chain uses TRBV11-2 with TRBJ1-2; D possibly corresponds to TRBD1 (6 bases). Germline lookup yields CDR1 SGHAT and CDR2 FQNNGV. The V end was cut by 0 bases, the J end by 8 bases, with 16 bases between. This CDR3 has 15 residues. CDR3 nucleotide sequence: TGTGCCAGCAGCTTAGATCCCGTGCAGGGGAGCGGCTACACCTTC. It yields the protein CASSLDPVQGSGYTF.